What follows is one TCR beta chain and its context. Its antigen is undetermined. TCRdb called the 5' RACE reads again in MiXCR, with one record for every CDR3 protein. The sample has hundreds of thousands of distinct CDR3 sequences, about 7% seen once; the top ten hold roughly 3.4%. The record originates from a study of identical twins. Study results and caveats: An excess of low generation probability was shown by twin-shared out-of-frame alpha sequences. The authors drew conclusions from cross-sectional statistical analysis rather than following the same donors. There was more out-of-frame TCR alpha sharing in monozygotic twins than models estimated.

Germline lookup yields CDR1 DFQATT and CDR2 SNEGSKA (reference sequence). J lost 2 bases, V lost 6 bases, and 11 bases had no gene match. CDR3 length: 16 residues. These records were also assigned to another study, of yellow fever vaccine responses in identical twins.

The V call is TRBV20-1, the J call TRBJ2-2; 8 nucleotides agree with TRBD2. This sequence was found in a woman in her late teens or twenties in good health. Sequencing was performed on memory (CD45RO+) T cells sorted from blood. This chain's CDR3 is CSAQGVTSGNTGELFF. In DNA form, the CDR3 reads TGCAGTGCCCAAGGGGTTACTAGCGGCAACACCGGGGAGCTGTTTTTT.